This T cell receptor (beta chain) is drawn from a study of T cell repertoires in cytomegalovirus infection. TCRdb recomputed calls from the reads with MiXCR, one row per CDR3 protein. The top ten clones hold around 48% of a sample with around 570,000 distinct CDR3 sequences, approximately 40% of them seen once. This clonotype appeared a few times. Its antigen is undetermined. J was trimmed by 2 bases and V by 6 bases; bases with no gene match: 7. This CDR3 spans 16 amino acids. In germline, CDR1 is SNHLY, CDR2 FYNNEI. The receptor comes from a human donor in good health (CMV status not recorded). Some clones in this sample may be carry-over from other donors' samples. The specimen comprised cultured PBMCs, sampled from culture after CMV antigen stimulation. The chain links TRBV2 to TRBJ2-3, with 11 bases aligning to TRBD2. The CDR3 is CASRKTSGKITDTQYF. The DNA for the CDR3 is TGTGCCAGCAGAAAGACTAGCGGGAAGATCACAGATACGCAGTATTTT.